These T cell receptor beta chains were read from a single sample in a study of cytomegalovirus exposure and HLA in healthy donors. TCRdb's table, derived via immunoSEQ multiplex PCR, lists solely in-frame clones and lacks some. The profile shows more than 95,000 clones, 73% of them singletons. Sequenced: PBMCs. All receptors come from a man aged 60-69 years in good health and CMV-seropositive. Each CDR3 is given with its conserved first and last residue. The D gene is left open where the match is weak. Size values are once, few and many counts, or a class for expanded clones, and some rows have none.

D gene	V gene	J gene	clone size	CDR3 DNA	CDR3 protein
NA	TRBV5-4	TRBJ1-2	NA	TGTGCCAGCAGCTTGGGACACCGATATGGCTACACCTTC	CASSLGHRYGYTF
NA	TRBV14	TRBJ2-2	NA	TGTGCCAGCAGCCGGGTCTGGAGCGGCTTTCTAACCGGGGAGCTGTTTTTT	CASSRVWSGFLTGELFF
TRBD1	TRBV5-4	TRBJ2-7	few	TGTGCCAGCAGCTCTGCGAAGGGGGCTGGTGAGCAGTACTTC	CASSSAKGAGEQYF
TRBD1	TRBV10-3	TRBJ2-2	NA	TGTGCCATCAGTGGGGGACAGGGCTACACCGGGGAGCTGTTTTTT	CAISGGQGYTGELFF
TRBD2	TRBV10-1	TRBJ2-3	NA	TGCGCCAGCAGTGACCCTAGCGGGGGAAGGGGTACGCAGTATTTT	CASSDPSGGRGTQYF
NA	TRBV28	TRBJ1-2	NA	TGTGCCAGCGGAGTAAACTATGGCTACACCTTC	CASGVNYGYTF
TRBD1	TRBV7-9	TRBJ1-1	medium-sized	TGTGCCAGCAGCCAGGGGGCGGACACTGAAGCTTTCTTT	CASSQGADTEAFF
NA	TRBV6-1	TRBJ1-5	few	TGTGCCAGCAGTGTTTCCGGTAGCAATCAGCCCCAGCATTTT	CASSVSGSNQPQHF
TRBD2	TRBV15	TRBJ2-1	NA	TGTGCCACCAGCAGAGATCTCCTAGCGGGGGCCGCAGTGAACGAGCAGTTCTTC	CATSRDLLAGAAVNEQFF
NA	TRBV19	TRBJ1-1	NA	TGTGCCAGTACCCGGGGGTTTCGGAACACTGAAGCTTTCTTT	CASTRGFRNTEAFF
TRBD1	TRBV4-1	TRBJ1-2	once	TGCGCCAGCAGCCAAGAGGACAGGGGCAAGAATGGCTACACCTTC	CASSQEDRGKNGYTF
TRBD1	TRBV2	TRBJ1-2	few	TGTGCCAGCAGACCGGACAGGGAGGCTGGCTACACCTTC	CASRPDREAGYTF
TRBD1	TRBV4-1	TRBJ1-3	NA	TGCGCCAGCAGCCAAAGACAGGGTACTGGAAACACCATATATTTT	CASSQRQGTGNTIYF
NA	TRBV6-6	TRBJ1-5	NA	TGTGCCAGCAGTTACGACCAGGCCAGCAATCAGCCCCAGCATTTT	CASSYDQASNQPQHF
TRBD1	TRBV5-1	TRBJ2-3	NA	TGCGCCAGCAGCTCTTCGGGACAGCGACGTAGGGGGTCGCAGTATTTT	CASSSSGQRRRGSQYF
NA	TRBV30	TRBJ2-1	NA	TGTGCCTGGATTTGGGGGGGGCAATCCACCAATGAGCAGTTCTTC	CAWIWGGQSTNEQFF
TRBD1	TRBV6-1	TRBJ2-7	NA	TGTGCCAGCAGGTTGGACAGGGCCCTATTGGAGCAGTACTTC	CASRLDRALLEQYF
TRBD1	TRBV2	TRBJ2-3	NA	TGTGCCAGCAGTCTCGACAGGGGGCCAGATACGCAGTATTTT	CASSLDRGPDTQYF
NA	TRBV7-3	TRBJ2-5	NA	TGTGCCAGCAGCTTAGGACGGGGGCAAGAGACCCAGTACTTC	CASSLGRGQETQYF
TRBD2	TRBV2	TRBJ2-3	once	TGTGCCAGCGGGGGGGTGGGAGATACGCAGTATTTT	CASGGVGDTQYF
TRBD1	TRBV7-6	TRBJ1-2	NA	TGTGCCAGCAGCTTAGCGGGCCGGGACAGGGGTGGCTACACCTTC	CASSLAGRDRGGYTF
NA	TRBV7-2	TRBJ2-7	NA	TGTGCCAGCAGCCACCAAAGGCTCCGGGACTACGAGCAGTACTTC	CASSHQRLRDYEQYF
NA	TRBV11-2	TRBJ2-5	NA	TGTGCCAGCAGGTCCTCGTTCAGGCTAGAGACCCAGTACTTC	CASRSSFRLETQYF
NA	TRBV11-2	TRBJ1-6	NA	TGTGCCAGCAGCTACCACCTAATCCCACCCCTCCACTTT	CASSYHLIPPLHF
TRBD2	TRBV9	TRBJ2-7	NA	TGTGCCAGCAGCGCCTCCGGGACTAACTCCTACGAGCAGTACTTC	CASSASGTNSYEQYF
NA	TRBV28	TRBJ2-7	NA	TGTGCCAGCAGTTTCGCAGGCGCCTACTCCTACGAGCAGTACTTC	CASSFAGAYSYEQYF
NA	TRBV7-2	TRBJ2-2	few	TGTGCCAGCAGCCCACAGAACACCGGGGAGCTGTTTTTT	CASSPQNTGELFF
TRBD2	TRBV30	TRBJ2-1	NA	TGTGCCTGGAGTAAATTAGCGGGGGGCCCCTACAATGAGCAGTTCTTC	CAWSKLAGGPYNEQFF
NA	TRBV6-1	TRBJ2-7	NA	TGTGCCAGCAGGACTGAGGGCGTTGGCGAGCAGTACTTC	CASRTEGVGEQYF
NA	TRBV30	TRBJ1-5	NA	TGTGCCTGGGGGGACAACCTCGGTCAGCCCCAGCATTTT	CAWGDNLGQPQHF
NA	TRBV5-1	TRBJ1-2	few	TGCGCCAGCAGCCCTGACAGTAACTATGGCTACACCTTC	CASSPDSNYGYTF
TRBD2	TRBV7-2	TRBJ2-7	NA	TGTGCCAGCAGCCTACATAGCGGGTCTTCCTACGAGCAGTACTTC	CASSLHSGSSYEQYF
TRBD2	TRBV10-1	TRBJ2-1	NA	TGCGCCAGCAGTGAGTCGGGACTAGCGGGGAGTGAGCAGTTCTTC	CASSESGLAGSEQFF
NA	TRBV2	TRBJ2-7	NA	TGTGCCAGCAGGGACAGAAACTACGAGCAGTACTTC	CASRDRNYEQYF
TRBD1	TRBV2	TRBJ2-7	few	TGTGCCAGCAGGGGGACAGGGAGGGCCGAGCAGTACTTC	CASRGTGRAEQYF
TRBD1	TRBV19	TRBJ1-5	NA	TGTGCCAGTAGTGAACAGGGGGCGGGTCAGCCCCAGCATTTT	CASSEQGAGQPQHF
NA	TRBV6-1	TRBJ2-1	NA	TGTGCCAGCACGGTTCATGAGCAGTTCTTC	CASTVHEQFF
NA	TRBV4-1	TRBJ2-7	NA	TGCGCCAGCAGCCAAGATGGGGCTTTGGGGGAGCAGTACTTC	CASSQDGALGEQYF
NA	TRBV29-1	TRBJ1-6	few	TGCAGCGTTGAAGATGCGGGATTGAGAGCCCTCCACTTT	CSVEDAGLRALHF
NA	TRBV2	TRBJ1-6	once	TGTGCCAGCAGTGAGGCAGGGGATAATTCACCCCTCCACTTT	CASSEAGDNSPLHF
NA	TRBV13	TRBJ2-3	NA	TGTGCCAGCAGCTATTTCCGACTAGCAGATACGCAGTATTTT	CASSYFRLADTQYF
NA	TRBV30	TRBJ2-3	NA	TGTGCCTGGAGTCAAATAGCGGCAGATACGCAGTATTTT	CAWSQIAADTQYF
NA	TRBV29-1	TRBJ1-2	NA	TGCAGCGTTGAAGGGGTTGGAGGGTATGGCTACACCTTC	CSVEGVGGYGYTF
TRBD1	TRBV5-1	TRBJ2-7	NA	TGCGCCAGCAGCTTGACTATCTGGGACAGGACTCACGAGCAGTACTTC	CASSLTIWDRTHEQYF
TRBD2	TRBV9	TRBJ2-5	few	TGTGCCAGCAGCGTAGGTAGCGGGGGGGCCGATGAGACCCAGTACTTC	CASSVGSGGADETQYF
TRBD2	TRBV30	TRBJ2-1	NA	TGTGCCTGGAGAACAGCGGGGAGCTACAATGAGCAGTTCTTC	CAWRTAGSYNEQFF
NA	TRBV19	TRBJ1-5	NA	TGTGCCAGTAGTATATGGGGCAGTGAGGGCAATCAGCCCCAGCATTTT	CASSIWGSEGNQPQHF
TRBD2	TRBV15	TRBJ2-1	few	TGTGCCACCAGCAGAGATCTACTAGCGGGGGGGCAAGGAGATGAGCAGTTCTTC	CATSRDLLAGGQGDEQFF
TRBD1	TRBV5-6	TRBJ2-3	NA	TGTGCCAGCACCCTTGGTTGGACAGGAAACACAGATACGCAGTATTTT	CASTLGWTGNTDTQYF
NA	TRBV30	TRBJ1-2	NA	TGTGCCTGGAAACTCGGTGGCTACACCTTC	CAWKLGGYTF
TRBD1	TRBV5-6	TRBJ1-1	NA	TGTGCCAGCAGCCTAAGGACAGGGACCATGAACACTGAAGCTTTCTTT	CASSLRTGTMNTEAFF
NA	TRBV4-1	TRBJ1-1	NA	TGCGCCAGCAGAATAACTGCAACCCGGGGGAATACTGAAGCTTTCTTT	CASRITATRGNTEAFF
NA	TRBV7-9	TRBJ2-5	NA	TGTGCCAGCAGACCCTGGGACATGGATAAAGAGACCCAGTACTTC	CASRPWDMDKETQYF
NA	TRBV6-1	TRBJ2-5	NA	TGTGCCAGCAGTGCCACCTCATGGGGGCGCAGATTGGAGACCCAGTACTTC	CASSATSWGRRLETQYF
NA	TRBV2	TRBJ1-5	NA	TGTGCCAGCAGTGACCAGGTCAATCAGCCCCAGCATTTT	CASSDQVNQPQHF
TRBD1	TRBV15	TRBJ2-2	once	TGTGCCACCAGCAGAGGGGGACAGCCAGACGGGGAGCTGTTTTTT	CATSRGGQPDGELFF
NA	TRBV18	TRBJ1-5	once	TGTGCCAGCTCAGGGGCTATCAATCAGCCCCAGCATTTT	CASSGAINQPQHF
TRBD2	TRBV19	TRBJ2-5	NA	TGTGCCAGTAGTCAGCAAGGACTAGCGGGGACCCAGTACTTC	CASSQQGLAGTQYF
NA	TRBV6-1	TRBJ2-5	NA	TGTGCCAGCAAGCTAGGTTGGCAAGAGACCCAGTACTTC	CASKLGWQETQYF